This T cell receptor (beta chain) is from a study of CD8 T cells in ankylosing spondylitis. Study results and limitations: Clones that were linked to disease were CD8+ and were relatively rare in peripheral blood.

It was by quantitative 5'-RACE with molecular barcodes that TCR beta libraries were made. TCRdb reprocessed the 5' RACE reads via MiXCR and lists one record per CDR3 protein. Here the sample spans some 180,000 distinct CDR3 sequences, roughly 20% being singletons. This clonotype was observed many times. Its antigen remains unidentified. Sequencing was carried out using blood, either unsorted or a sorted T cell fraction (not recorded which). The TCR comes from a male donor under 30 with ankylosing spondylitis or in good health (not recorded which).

CDR3 loop: CASSPTGGRGEQYV. CDR3 nucleotide sequence: TGTGCCAGCAGCCCAACAGGGGGTAGGGGGGAGCAGTACGTC. The chain employs TRBV7-8 and TRBJ2-7, with 8 bases fitting TRBD1. Germline-derived CDR1 and CDR2 are SGHVS and FQNEAQ. The CDR3 loop spans 14 amino acids. Germline trimming cut 5 bases from V and 7 bases from J; bases unmatched to any gene: 10.